These 3 T cell receptor beta chains came from one sample sequenced in a study of prognosis after radiotherapy for stage I lung cancer. Genomic DNA yielded TCR beta CDR3, amplified by two-round multiplex PCR. The first round of PCR was done with primers that matched each TRBV and TRBJ gene. TCRdb itself ran the multiplex PCR reads through MiXCR, one entry per CDR3 protein. The profile covers about 16,000 distinct CDR3 sequences, with just under 45% appearing a single time and about 45% taken by the ten largest. The source was PBMCs, collected before or after stereotactic body radiation therapy (not recorded which). These receptors were obtained from a donor at least 50 years old with non-small cell lung cancer.

In the case of this clonotype: It is likely a read error: a sequence one base away is far more abundant. V usage is TRBV6-4 and J usage is TRBJ2-1; the D is unclear. From germline, CDR1 is MRHNA and CDR2 SNTAGT. V dropped 5 bases and J dropped 6 bases, with 11 bases sitting between them. The CDR3 contains 13 residues. CDR3 residues: CASSFGRRNEQFF. Here the CDR3 DNA reads TGTGCCAGCAGTTTTGGACGGCGCAATGAGCAGTTCTTC.

Comments on this clonotype: This may be a read error: a much more frequent sequence differs by one nucleotide. The chain uses TRBV6-2 or TRBV6-3 and TRBJ1-2; D is ambiguous. There are 13 residues in the CDR3. Germline V gene lookup returns CDR1 MNHEY and CDR2 SVGEGT. Trimming took off 9 bases at V and 0 bases at J, with 11 bases between the two ends. This CDR3 reads CARNGLTNYGYTF. The CDR3 DNA reads TGTGCCAGAAACGGGCTAACTAACTATGGCTACACCTTC.

At least ten counts were recorded for this clonotype. The chain is built from TRBV7-9 and TRBJ1-3, with D possibly being TRBD1 (6 bases). The V gene lost 1 base and the J gene lost 0 bases, with 13 bases spanning the gap. The length of the CDR3 is 17 residues. Germline V gives CDR1 SEHNR, CDR2 FQNEAQ (reference sequence). Here the CDR3 reads CASSLGGHSSSGNTIYF. The CDR3 nucleotides read TGTGCCAGCAGCTTAGGGGGACACTCAAGCTCTGGAAACACCATATATTTT.